The T cell receptor (beta chain) described here comes from a study of shared clonotypes between healthy human individuals. General study results and limits: Shared across several donors were around 4.7% of the naive CD4 clonotypes. A generally larger estimated richness was seen in naive subsets than in memory subsets.

There are 11 residues in the CDR3. The V end lost 8 bases, the J end lost 11 bases, and 16 bases lay between the germline ends. Germline V gene data show CDR1 as MDHEN and CDR2 as SYDVKM. Profiled with immunoSEQ multiplex PCR; TCRdb holds only in-frame clones, not every one. The repertoire holds over 150,000 clones, around 63% seen once, with 8.5% to 12% in the top ten. As for this clone: Its antigen is not identified.

V usage is TRBV28 and J usage is TRBJ2-7, with D unclear. The sequence came from a man younger than 45 in good health. The sample taken for sequencing was memory CD4+ T cells sorted from blood. The sample's subset: CD45RA-negative fraction. As DNA, the CDR3 is TGTGCCAGCTCTCAGATAGACGTGAAGTACTTC. Protein sequence: CASSQIDVKYF.